What follows are 25 T cell receptor beta chains derived from one specimen sequenced in a study of OX40 agonist ivuxolimab in advanced cancers. The data were produced by immunoSEQ multiplex PCR, yet TCRdb's version contains in-frame clones alone and is incomplete. The data show about 80,000 clones, 80% to 90% seen once. The source was CD4+ or CD8+ T cells sorted from blood, collected in a trial of the OX40 agonist ivuxolimab. The receptors stem from an adult with an advanced solid tumor such as melanoma, head and neck, liver or kidney cancer.

V and J are TRBV5-5 and TRBJ1-1; D gene unclear. From germline, CDR1 is SGHKS and CDR2 YYEKEE (reference sequence). CDR3 size: 15 residues. Deletions cut 0 bases from V and 1 base from J, with 10 bases between. CDR3 DNA sequence: TGTGCCAGCAGCTTGGTTGACGGAGCGAACACTGAAGCTTTCTTT. Its protein is CASSLVDGANTEAFF.

In this sample, this clone turned up a few times. The chain uses TRBV14 and TRBJ2-7; 12 bases align to TRBD1. The CDR3 contains 16 residues. Trimming at V came to 1 base and at J to 7 bases, leaving 8 bases not matched to a gene. CDR1 and CDR2 (germline): SGHDN, FVKESK. CDR3 sequence reads: CASSQGPGQGAWEQYF. DNA for the CDR3: TGTGCCAGCAGCCAAGGGCCGGGACAGGGGGCGTGGGAGCAGTACTTC.

The chain couples TRBV9 to TRBJ2-1; TRBD1 matches at 8 bases. The CDR3 has 14 amino acids. CDR1 is SGDLS, CDR2 YYNGEE, per germline. V lost 3 bases to trimming and J lost 7 bases; unmatched junction nucleotides: 6. CDR3 nucleotide sequence: TGTGCCAGCAGCGGACAGGGGTTGGGAAATGAGCAGTTCTTC. This sequence encodes CASSGQGLGNEQFF.

The CDR3: CASNRGGEAYEQYF. In DNA, the CDR3 is TGCGCCAGCAATAGGGGCGGGGAAGCCTACGAGCAGTACTTC. The chain has TRBV5-1 and TRBJ2-7; a weak D match, TRBD2 (6 bases). The germline V gene encodes CDR1 SGHRS and CDR2 YFSETQ. Trimming left V 6 bases short and J 2 bases short, with 15 bases between. The CDR3 is 14 residues long.

With respect to this clone: A junction end diverges from the germline sequence, so it may reflect a read error. The V and J genes are TRBV6-1 and TRBJ1-5, with no clear D. Germline CDR1 reads MNHNS; CDR2 reads SASEGT. CDR3 length: 13 residues. CDR3 amino acids: CASREGFAQPQHF. For the CDR3, the DNA is TGTGCCAGCAGGGAAGGGTTTGCTCAGCCCCAGCATTTT.

The chain couples TRBV5-6 to TRBJ1-1; TRBD1 might be the D (5 bases). Per the germline V gene, CDR1 is SGHDT and CDR2 is YYEEEE. V was shortened by 2 bases and J by 1 base, with 9 bases between the two germline ends. The CDR3 is 14 amino acids. The CDR3 loop reads CASSFGQGNTEAFF. The CDR3 nucleotides are TGTGCCAGCAGCTTTGGGCAGGGGAACACTGAAGCTTTCTTT.

This clone was detected only a few times. The chain is built from TRBV18 and TRBJ1-1, with a tentative D call TRBD1 (6 bases). CDR1 and CDR2 (germline): KGHSH, LQKENI. Trimming pared 3 bases from V and 4 bases from J, leaving 15 bases between. The CDR3 contains 15 residues. The CDR3 spells CASSPGSRTATEAFF. The DNA for the CDR3 is TGTGCCAGCTCACCGGGAAGTAGGACAGCCACTGAAGCTTTCTTT.

The CDR3 DNA sequence: TGTGCCAGCAGTTCTAACTTCCTGGGGAATGAAAAACTGTTTTTT. Residues: CASSSNFLGNEKLFF. The gene calls are TRBV27 and TRBJ1-4; D gene ambiguous. Germline-derived CDR1 and CDR2 are MNHEY and SMNVEV (reference sequence). Trimming cost V 4 bases and J 5 bases, with 14 bases left between them. The CDR3 totals 15 residues. Together with reference TRBV27 and TRBJ1-4, the CDR3 gives the full variable domain: EAQVTQNPRYLITVTGKKLTVTCSQNMNHEYMSWYRQDPGLGLRQIYYSMNVEVTDKGDVPEGYKVSRKEKRNFPLILESPSPNQTSLYFCASSSNFLGNEKLFFGSGTQLSVL.

V is TRBV7-9 and J is TRBJ2-3; 9 bases are a match to TRBD2. In germline, CDR1 is SEHNR, CDR2 FQNEAQ (reference sequence). Losses at the gene ends were 1 base for V and 3 bases for J; bases not matched to a gene: 11. The CDR3 has 18 amino acids. CDR3 residues: CASSLEPSLAGVTDTQYF. The CDR3 coding sequence is TGTGCCAGCAGCTTAGAACCCTCCTTAGCGGGGGTAACAGATACGCAGTATTTT.

The V gene is TRBV5-1, the J gene TRBJ2-3; D not certain. This CDR3 contains 14 residues. Germline CDR1 reads SGHRS; CDR2 reads YFSETQ. The V and J ends lost 4 bases and 0 bases respectively, with 9 bases between them. The CDR3 loop reads CASSPGWSTDTQYF. The CDR3 bases are TGCGCCAGCAGCCCTGGGTGGAGCACAGATACGCAGTATTTT.

V is TRBV6-6 and J is TRBJ2-1, with 7 nucleotides matching TRBD2. The germline gives CDR1 MNHNY, CDR2 SVGAGI (reference sequence). This CDR3 has 15 residues. The V and J ends lost 4 bases and 5 bases, in that order; junction bases with no gene match: 8. The CDR3 sequence: CASSFGGGHNNEQFF. CDR3 nucleotides: TGTGCCAGCAGTTTCGGGGGAGGGCATAACAATGAGCAGTTCTTC.

The chain links TRBV7-8 to TRBJ2-1; 7 bases fit TRBD2. The trim removed 10 bases at V and 5 bases at J, leaving 5 bases unmatched. The CDR3 is made up of 12 amino acids. The germline V gene has CDR1 SGHVS and CDR2 FQNEAQ. The CDR3 is CATTSVNNEQFF. As DNA, the CDR3 is TGTGCCACCACTAGCGTTAACAATGAGCAGTTCTTC.

This chain uses TRBV11-2 with TRBJ2-7; D may be TRBD2 (5 bases). There are 15 residues in the CDR3. Deletions cut 5 bases from V and 0 bases from J, with 14 bases between. The V gene's germline CDR1 is SGHAT and CDR2 FQNNGV. CDR3 protein: CASSAYPGNSYEQYF. The CDR3 coding sequence is TGTGCCAGCAGCGCCTACCCCGGGAACTCCTACGAGCAGTACTTC.

This clone has just one count. The J gene is TRBJ1-2, the V gene TRBV28; 7 bases are a match to TRBD1. Germline-derived CDR1 and CDR2 are MDHEN and SYDVKM. The CDR3 runs 15 residues. The J segment lost 7 bases and the V segment lost 3 bases, leaving 11 bases of the junction unmatched. This CDR3 is CASSFGVDRASGYTF. CDR3 nucleotide sequence: TGTGCCAGCAGTTTTGGGGTAGACAGGGCGTCTGGCTACACCTTC.

The chain uses TRBV18 and TRBJ2-2; D unclear. This CDR3 has 13 amino acids. With 3 bases removed from V and 4 bases from J, the gap between germline ends came to 6 bases. Per germline, CDR1 KGHSH and CDR2 LQKENI. This CDR3 is CASSPPSTGELFF. The CDR3 DNA is TGTGCCAGCTCACCCCCCTCCACCGGGGAGCTGTTTTTT.

The chain has TRBV11-2 and TRBJ1-1; no definite D call. CDR1 and CDR2 (germline): SGHAT, FQNNGV. CDR3 length: 13 residues. V was shortened by 5 bases and J by 11 bases, with 18 bases between the two germline ends. The CDR3 sequence is CASSPPFSGRAFF. CDR3 nucleotide sequence: TGTGCCAGCAGCCCCCCGTTTAGTGGCCGCGCTTTCTTT.

The chain recombines TRBV6-1 with TRBJ2-3; D unclear. Trimming took 2 bases from V and 2 from J, leaving 8 bases between them. The V gene's germline CDR1 is MNHNS and CDR2 SASEGT. The CDR3 length is 14 residues. CDR3 sequence reads: CASSEPVVTDTQYF. Here the CDR3 DNA reads TGTGCCAGCAGTGAACCGGTCGTCACAGATACGCAGTATTTT.

This sequence joins TRBV7-7 and TRBJ2-5; 13 nucleotides align to TRBD2. This CDR3 contains 16 residues. The trim removed 5 bases at V and 5 bases at J, leaving 8 bases unmatched. The germline CDR1 and CDR2 sequences are SSHAT and FNYEAQ (reference sequence). The CDR3 spells CASSPGLAGAVETQYF. In DNA, the CDR3 is TGTGCCAGCAGCCCAGGACTAGCGGGGGCGGTCGAGACCCAGTACTTC.

V usage is TRBV5-1 and J usage is TRBJ1-1, with TRBD1 matching 9 bases. This CDR3 comprises 15 residues. In germline, CDR1 is SGHRS, CDR2 YFSETQ. The ends lost 6 bases at V and 1 base at J; junction bases unmatched: 7. CDR3 region: CASTSQGQGNTEAFF. DNA for the CDR3: TGCGCCAGCACCTCCCAGGGACAGGGGAACACTGAAGCTTTCTTT.

The chain employs TRBV28 and TRBJ2-5; 9 bases line up with TRBD2. Trimming cost V 3 bases and J 5 bases; bases outside gene matches: 4. CDR1 MDHEN and CDR2 SYDVKM come from the germline V gene. The CDR3 sequence is 14 residues long. The CDR3 loop is CASSFSGSQETQYF. The CDR3 DNA reads as TGTGCCAGCAGTTTTAGCGGGAGTCAGGAGACCCAGTACTTC.

This clone has just one count. The genes are TRBV5-5 and TRBJ2-3, with 8 positions matching TRBD1. The J segment lost 6 bases and the V segment lost 4 bases, leaving 10 bases of the junction unmatched. Per the germline V gene, CDR1 is SGHKS and CDR2 is YYEKEE (reference sequence). The CDR3 loop spans 15 amino acids. The CDR3 DNA reads TGTGCCAGCAGCCCGACAGGGGACTTCATTGATACGCAGTATTTT. Amino acid sequence: CASSPTGDFIDTQYF.

The V gene is TRBV19, the J gene TRBJ1-1; TRBD1 aligns across 9 bases. In germline, CDR1 is LNHDA, CDR2 SQIVND (reference sequence). V gave up 1 base and J gave up 5 bases; unmatched junction bases: 8. The CDR3 contains 16 residues. DNA of the CDR3: TGTGCCAGTAGTATAGGCTACAGGGGGCCTAAGACTGAAGCTTTCTTT. It encodes CASSIGYRGPKTEAFF.

The rearrangement links TRBV30 to TRBJ1-5, with TRBD1 as a possible D gene (5 bases). V was trimmed by 2 bases and J by 5 bases, leaving 10 bases between them. CDR3 length equals 13 residues. Germline V gene data show CDR1 as GTSNPN and CDR2 as SVGIG (reference sequence). CDR3 amino acids: CAWSSGADQPQHF. CDR3 in DNA: TGTGCCTGGAGTAGCGGGGCGGATCAGCCCCAGCATTTT.

The chain combines TRBV6-5 with TRBJ1-5, with TRBD1 matching 10 bases. Germline values: CDR1 MNHEY, CDR2 SVGAGI. Trimming cost V 4 bases and J 8 bases; bases outside gene matches: 8. CDR3 length: 15 amino acids. The CDR3 is CASSSTGTGVEPQHF. As DNA, the CDR3 is TGTGCCAGCAGTTCAACCGGGACAGGGGTTGAGCCCCAGCATTTT.

This chain links TRBV6-1 with TRBJ1-5, with 7 bases matching TRBD1. The CDR3 has 14 residues. Germline V lookup: CDR1 MNHNS, CDR2 SASEGT. V shed 3 bases, J shed 11 bases, and the junction held 10 bases outside the gene matches. Here the CDR3 reads CASSERQGIVAQHF. As DNA, the CDR3 is TGTGCCAGCAGTGAGAGACAGGGTATTGTCGCCCAGCATTTT.